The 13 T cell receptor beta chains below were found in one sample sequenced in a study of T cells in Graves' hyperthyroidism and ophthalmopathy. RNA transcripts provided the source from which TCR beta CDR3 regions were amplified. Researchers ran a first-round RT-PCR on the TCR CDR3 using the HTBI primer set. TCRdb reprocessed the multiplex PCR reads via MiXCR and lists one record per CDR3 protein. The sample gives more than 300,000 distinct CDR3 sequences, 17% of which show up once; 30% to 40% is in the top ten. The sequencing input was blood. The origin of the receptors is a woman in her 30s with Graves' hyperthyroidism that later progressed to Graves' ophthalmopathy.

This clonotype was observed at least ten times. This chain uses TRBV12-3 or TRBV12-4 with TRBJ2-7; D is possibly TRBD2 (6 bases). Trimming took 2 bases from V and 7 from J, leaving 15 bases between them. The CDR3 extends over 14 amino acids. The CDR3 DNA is TGTGCCAGCAGTTTACTTCGGGGGTCGGGGGAGCAGTACTTC. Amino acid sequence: CASSLLRGSGEQYF.

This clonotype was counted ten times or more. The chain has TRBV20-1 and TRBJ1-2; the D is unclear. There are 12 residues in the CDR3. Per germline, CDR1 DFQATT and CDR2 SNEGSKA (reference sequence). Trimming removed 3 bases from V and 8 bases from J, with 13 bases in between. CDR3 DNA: TGCAGTGCTAGGGATGGGCTGGGGGGCTACACCTTC. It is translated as CSARDGLGGYTF.

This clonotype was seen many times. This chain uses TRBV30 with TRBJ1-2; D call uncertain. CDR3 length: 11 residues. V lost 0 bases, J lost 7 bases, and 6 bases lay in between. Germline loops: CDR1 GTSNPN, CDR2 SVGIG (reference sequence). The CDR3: CAWSVIGGYTF. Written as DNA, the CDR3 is TGTGCCTGGAGTGTAATTGGTGGCTACACCTTC.

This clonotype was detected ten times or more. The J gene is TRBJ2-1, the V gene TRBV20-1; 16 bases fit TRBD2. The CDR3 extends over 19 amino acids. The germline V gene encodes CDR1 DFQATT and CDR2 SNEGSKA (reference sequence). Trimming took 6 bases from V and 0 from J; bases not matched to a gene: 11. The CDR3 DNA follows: TGCAGTGCAGCCTCCGGGACTAGCGGGAGGGCCCACTCCTACAATGAGCAGTTCTTC. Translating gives CSAASGTSGRAHSYNEQFF.

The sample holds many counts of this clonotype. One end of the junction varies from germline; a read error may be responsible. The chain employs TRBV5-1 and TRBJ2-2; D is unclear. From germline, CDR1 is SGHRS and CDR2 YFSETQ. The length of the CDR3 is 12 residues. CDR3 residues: CASSYNTGELFF. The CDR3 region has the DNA TGTGCCAGCAGCTACAACACCGGGGAGCTGTTTTTT.

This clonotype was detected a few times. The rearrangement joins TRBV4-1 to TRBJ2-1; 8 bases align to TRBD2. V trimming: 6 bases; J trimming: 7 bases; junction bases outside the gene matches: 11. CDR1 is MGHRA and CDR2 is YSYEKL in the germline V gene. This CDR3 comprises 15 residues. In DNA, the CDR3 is TGCGCCAGCAGTTCCGCGGGGGGCGGGAATAATGAGCAGTTCTTC. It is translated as CASSSAGGGNNEQFF.

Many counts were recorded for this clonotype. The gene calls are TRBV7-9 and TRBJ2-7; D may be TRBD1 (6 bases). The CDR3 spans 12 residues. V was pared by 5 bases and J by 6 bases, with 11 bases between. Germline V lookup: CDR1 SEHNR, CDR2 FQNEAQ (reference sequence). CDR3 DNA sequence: TGTGCCAGCAGCCTACTGGGGGCCGAGCAGTACTTC. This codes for CASSLLGAEQYF.

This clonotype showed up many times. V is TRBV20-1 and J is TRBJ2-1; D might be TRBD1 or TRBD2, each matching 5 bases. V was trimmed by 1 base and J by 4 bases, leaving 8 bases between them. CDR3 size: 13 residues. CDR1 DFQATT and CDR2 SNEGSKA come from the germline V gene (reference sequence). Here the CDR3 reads CSARGGRYNEQFF. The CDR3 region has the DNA TGCAGTGCTAGAGGGGGACGTTACAATGAGCAGTTCTTC.

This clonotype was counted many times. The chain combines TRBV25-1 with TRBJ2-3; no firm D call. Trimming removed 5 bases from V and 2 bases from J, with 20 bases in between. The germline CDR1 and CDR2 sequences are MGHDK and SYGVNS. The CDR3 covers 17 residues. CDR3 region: CASSTPRADTPTDTQYF. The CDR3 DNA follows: TGTGCCAGCAGTACCCCCCGGGCGGATACACCCACAGATACGCAGTATTTT.

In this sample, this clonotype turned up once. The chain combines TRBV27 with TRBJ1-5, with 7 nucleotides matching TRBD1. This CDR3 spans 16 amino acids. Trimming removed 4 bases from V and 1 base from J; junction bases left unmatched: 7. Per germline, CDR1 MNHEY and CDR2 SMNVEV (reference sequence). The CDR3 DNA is TGTGCCAGCAGTTCGGTGACAGGGAGGAGCAATCAGCCCCAGCATTTT. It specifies CASSSVTGRSNQPQHF.

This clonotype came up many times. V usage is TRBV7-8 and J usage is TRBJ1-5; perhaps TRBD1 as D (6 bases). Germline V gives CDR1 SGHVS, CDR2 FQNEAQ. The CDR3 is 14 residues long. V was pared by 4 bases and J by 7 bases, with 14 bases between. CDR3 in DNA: TGTGCCAGCAGCTCCAGGGGTAGACTCCAGCCCCAGCATTTT. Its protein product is CASSSRGRLQPQHF. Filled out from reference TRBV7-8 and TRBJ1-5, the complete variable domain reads GAGVSQSPRYKVAKRGQDVALRCDPISGHVSLFWYQQALGQGPEFLTYFQNEAQLDKSGLPSDRFFAERPEGSVSTLKIQRTQQEDSAVYLCASSSRGRLQPQHFGDGTRLSIL.

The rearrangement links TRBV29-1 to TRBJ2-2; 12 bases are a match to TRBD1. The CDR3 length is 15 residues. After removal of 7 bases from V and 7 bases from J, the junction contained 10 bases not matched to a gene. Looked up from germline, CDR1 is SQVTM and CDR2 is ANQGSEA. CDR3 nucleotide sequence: TGCAGCGGCCAATCGGGACAGGGGGCCATCGGGGAGCTGTTTTTT. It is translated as CSGQSGQGAIGELFF.

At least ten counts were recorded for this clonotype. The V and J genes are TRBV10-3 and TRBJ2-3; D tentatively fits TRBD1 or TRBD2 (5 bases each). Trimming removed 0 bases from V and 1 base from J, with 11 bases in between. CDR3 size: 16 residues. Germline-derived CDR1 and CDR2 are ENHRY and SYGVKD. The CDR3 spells CAISESSGGGTDTQYF. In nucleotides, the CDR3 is TGTGCCATCAGTGAGTCGAGTGGGGGTGGCACAGATACGCAGTATTTT.